The 14 T cell receptor beta chains below were found in one sample sequenced in a study of cytomegalovirus exposure and HLA in healthy donors. A multiplex PCR was run with 60 Vbeta primers and 13 Jbeta primers. The repertoire was sequenced with immunoSEQ multiplex PCR; TCRdb's copy has only in-frame clones and lacks some. The sample carries more than 200,000 clones, 82% recorded once. The sequenced material came from PBMCs. The receptors come from a man in his forties in good health and CMV-seropositive.

The chain is built from TRBV7-9 and TRBJ2-4, with D unclear. V was pared by 2 bases and J by 7 bases, with 15 bases between. CDR1 and CDR2 (germline): SEHNR, FQNEAQ (reference sequence). This CDR3 contains 15 residues. CDR3 loop: CASSLYADSRNIQYF. DNA for the CDR3: TGTGCCAGCAGCTTATATGCGGATTCTCGGAACATTCAGTACTTC.

The chain uses TRBV19 and TRBJ2-7; TRBD1 matches 12 bases. The germline V gene encodes CDR1 LNHDA and CDR2 SQIVND (reference sequence). J lost 5 bases, V lost 6 bases, and 5 bases had no gene match. The CDR3 is 14 amino acids. The CDR3 loop is CASRPGQGAHEQYF. The CDR3 DNA follows: TGTGCCAGTAGACCGGGACAGGGGGCCCACGAGCAGTACTTC.

This chain uses TRBV5-1 with TRBJ2-3, with 8 bases identical to TRBD2. Germline assignment: CDR1 SGHRS and CDR2 YFSETQ. V lost 4 bases to trimming and J lost 3 bases; unmatched junction nucleotides: 10. The CDR3 has 16 residues. The CDR3 here is CASSRGPGGRTDTQYF. CDR3 nucleotide sequence: TGCGCCAGCAGCCGAGGGCCGGGAGGGCGGACAGATACGCAGTATTTT. Variable domain in full (rest from reference TRBV5-1 and TRBJ2-3): KAGVTQTPRYLIKTRGQQVTLSCSPISGHRSVSWYQQTPGQGLQFLFEYFSETQRNKGNFPGRFSGRQFSNSRSEMNVSTLELGDSALYLCASSRGPGGRTDTQYFGPGTRLTVL.

The chain couples TRBV7-2 to TRBJ2-7, with D possibly TRBD1 on 6 matching bases. This CDR3 is built from 16 residues. Germline V gives CDR1 SGHTA, CDR2 FQGNSA. With 5 bases removed from V and 2 bases from J, the gap between germline ends came to 19 bases. CDR3 region: CASSPNRQASPYEQYF. The CDR3 coding sequence is TGTGCCAGCAGCCCGAACAGACAGGCTTCCCCCTACGAGCAGTACTTC.

The chain couples TRBV9 to TRBJ2-7; the D is unclear. Deletions cut 0 bases from V and 4 bases from J, with 11 bases between. Germline values: CDR1 SGDLS, CDR2 YYNGEE. The CDR3 is made up of 14 amino acids. The CDR3 sequence: CASSVVGVSYEQYF. As DNA, the CDR3 is TGTGCCAGCAGCGTAGTCGGAGTTTCATACGAGCAGTACTTC.

V gene TRBV2 combines with J gene TRBJ2-3; D gene ambiguous. The CDR3 loop spans 11 amino acids. The germline CDR1 and CDR2 sequences are SNHLY and FYNNEI. V gave up 6 bases and J gave up 6 bases, with 7 bases separating them. The CDR3 bases are TGTGCCAGCAGGACTGTGGATACGCAGTATTTT. Its translation is CASRTVDTQYF.

This clone was detected only once. CDR3 region: CASSVGDSGQPQHF. CDR3 in DNA: TGTGCCAGCAGCGTAGGGGACAGTGGGCAGCCCCAGCATTTT. The rearrangement joins TRBV9 to TRBJ1-5, with TRBD1 matching over 7 bases. CDR3 size: 14 residues. The V and J ends lost 0 bases and 7 bases, in that order; junction bases with no gene match: 4. Germline-derived CDR1 and CDR2 are SGDLS and YYNGEE.

This clone was recorded a few times. The chain recombines TRBV2 with TRBJ2-1, with 9 bases aligning to TRBD2. Germline CDR1 and CDR2: SNHLY and FYNNEI. CDR3 length: 15 amino acids. The J segment lost 4 bases and the V segment lost 1 base, leaving 2 bases of the junction unmatched. The CDR3 DNA sequence: TGTGCCAGCAGTGAAGTTAGCGGGAGTTACAATGAGCAGTTCTTC. This codes for CASSEVSGSYNEQFF.

V and J are TRBV4-1 and TRBJ2-1; 8 bases fit TRBD1. V lost 4 bases, J lost 8 bases, and 16 bases stayed unmatched. The CDR3 length is 17 residues. The V gene's germline CDR1 is MGHRA and CDR2 YSYEKL. The CDR3 DNA sequence: TGCGCCAGCAGCCCCAGGGGGCCGCGACAGGGCAGGGATGAGCAGTTCTTC. Its protein product is CASSPRGPRQGRDEQFF.

This chain connects TRBV6-5 to TRBJ2-3; 10 nucleotides agree with TRBD2. The CDR3 runs 16 residues. V shed 0 bases, J shed 3 bases, and the junction held 3 bases outside the gene matches. Germline V gene data show CDR1 as MNHEY and CDR2 as SVGAGI. The CDR3 DNA sequence: TGTGCCAGCAGTTACTCGGCTAGCGGGAGTACAGATACGCAGTATTTT. It translates to CASSYSASGSTDTQYF.

V gene TRBV18 combines with J gene TRBJ2-7, with 8 bases lining up with TRBD2. This CDR3 has 13 residues. Per germline, CDR1 KGHSH and CDR2 LQKENI. Unmatched junction bases numbered 4, after V lost 3 bases and J lost 6 bases. CDR3 sequence reads: CASSPSGLAEQYV. CDR3 sequence (DNA): TGTGCCAGCTCACCTAGCGGACTAGCCGAGCAGTACGTC.

The genes are TRBV11-2 and TRBJ2-5, with a possible D match to TRBD2 (5 bases). The CDR3 runs to 11 residues. Trimming shortened V by 7 bases and J by 5 bases, and 8 bases separated the two germline ends. The germline gives CDR1 SGHAT, CDR2 FQNNGV. The CDR3 DNA reads TGTGCCAGCACCCCGGGGGAGACCCAGTACTTC. This gives the protein CASTPGETQYF.

The chain has TRBV7-9 and TRBJ2-7; D is perhaps TRBD1 (6 bases). V was cut by 2 bases and J by 9 bases, with 8 bases left in between. Germline CDR1 reads SEHNR; CDR2 reads FQNEAQ (reference sequence). The CDR3 spans 11 residues. CDR3 DNA sequence: TGTGCCAGCAGCTTACAGGGGTGGCAGTACTTC. Translating it yields CASSLQGWQYF. Full variable domain (missing parts from reference TRBV7-9 and TRBJ2-7): DTGVSQNPRHKITKRGQNVTFRCDPISEHNRLYWYRQTLGQGPEFLTYFQNEAQLEKSRLLSDRFSAERPKGSFSTLEIQRTEQGDSAMYLCASSLQGWQYFGPGTRLTVT.

The DNA of the CDR3 is TGTGCCAGCAGTGAAACGGGAAGGGTTGATGGCTACACCTTC. Its protein is CASSETGRVDGYTF. The chain carries TRBV2 and TRBJ1-2, with D unclear. The CDR3 loop spans 14 amino acids. The ends were cut back, 2 bases at V and 6 bases at J, with 13 bases in the middle. The germline CDR1 and CDR2 sequences are SNHLY and FYNNEI. Supplemented by reference TRBV2 and TRBJ1-2, the full variable domain reads EPEVTQTPSHQVTQMGQEVILRCVPISNHLYFYWYRQILGQKVEFLVSFYNNEISEKSEIFDDQFSVERPDGSNFTLKIRSTKLEDSAMYFCASSETGRVDGYTFGSGTRLTVV.